One T cell receptor beta chain is described in this entry. This sample is part of a study of blood T cell repertoires in COVID-19. Turning to the study itself: T cells, B-cell-depleted T cells, or PBMCs provided the cDNA or gDNA that served as material.

CDR1 and CDR2 from the germline V gene are SGDLS and YYNGEE. The CDR3 totals 15 residues. V was cut by 0 bases and J by 4 bases, with 11 bases left in between. Authors' analysis steps: Reference gene primer amplification in the assay estimated nucleated cell counts. Libraries were prepared by immunoSEQ multiplex PCR; TCRdb keeps only in-frame clonotypes and omits some of them. From that table come the V and J calls and clone size; the DNA was used to work out D and trimming. Altogether some 69,000 clones are present, about 92% being singletons, with the ten largest covering around 1.3%. Sequencing was carried out using peripheral blood. The V call is TRBV9, the J call TRBJ1-3; no definite D call. The sequence derives from a man in his 60s with acute or convalescent COVID-19. This chain's CDR3 is CASSVAGGNGNTIYF. CDR3 nucleotide sequence: TGTGCCAGCAGCGTAGCCGGAGGGAACGGAAACACCATATATTTT.